A selection of T cell receptor beta chains follows, all from one sample in a study of OX40 agonist ivuxolimab in advanced cancers. Repertoires were generated with immunoSEQ multiplex PCR, while TCRdb's copy carries only in-frame clones and drops some. The sample records over 60,000 clones, more than 80% being singletons. The sample in question was CD4+ or CD8+ T cells sorted from blood, obtained in a trial of the OX40 agonist ivuxolimab. These receptors were collected from an adult with an advanced solid tumor such as melanoma, head and neck, liver or kidney cancer. CDR3s include the opening cysteine and the closing phenylalanine or tryptophan.

len	v_gene	j_gene	CDR3aa
17	TRBV9	TRBJ2-1	CASSVASRGGDYNEQFF
16	TRBV2	TRBJ2-2	CASKLGTSGRAGELFF
16	TRBV5-1	TRBJ1-4	CASSAGTGGTGEKLFF
14	TRBV12-5	TRBJ2-2	CASGLRGLTGELFF
14	TRBV11-3	TRBJ2-3	CASSFGQGADTQYF
13	TRBV14	TRBJ1-2	CASSVGQGNGYTF
12	TRBV29-1	TRBJ2-3	CSVEDYTDTQYF
13	TRBV28	TRBJ1-6	CASSGTANSPLHF
14	TRBV5-5	TRBJ2-2	CASSLDTYTGELFF
18	TRBV6-1	TRBJ2-4	CASSDPGLAGLAKNIQYF
14	TRBV30	TRBJ2-3	CAWSVAGGPDTQYF
12	TRBV5-1	TRBJ1-3	CASVGESNTIYF
12	TRBV11-2	TRBJ2-7	CASTENIGEQYF
15	TRBV7-9	TRBJ2-1	CASSLTRDPHNEQFF
15	TRBV7-2	TRBJ2-7	CASSSPGQGAREQYF
16	TRBV28	TRBJ2-3	CASTFLAGGPTDTQYF
15	TRBV7-2	TRBJ1-5	CASSPGQARYQPQHF
16	TRBV5-4	TRBJ2-1	CASSLETRTGSNEQFF
19	TRBV21-1	TRBJ2-3	CASSKEFLSRLISTDTQYF
16	TRBV28	TRBJ1-5	CASSPEQGRSHQPQHF
13	TRBV19	TRBJ1-5	CASRDRGGQPQHF
15	TRBV5-4	TRBJ1-2	CASSTGGETRGVYTF
15	TRBV6-5	TRBJ2-6	CAIKAGFSGANVLTF
11	TRBV2	TRBJ1-1	CASSEGSVAFF
14	TRBV5-5	TRBJ1-5	CASSTPLDGQPQHF
14	TRBV5-1	TRBJ1-1	CASSRQTGGDEAFF
17	TRBV5-1	TRBJ2-1	CASSLAKAGSSYNEQFF
10	TRBV5-8	TRBJ2-7	CASSRYEQYF
15	TRBV7-2	TRBJ2-5	CASSLASGIQETQYF
16	TRBV7-8	TRBJ2-2	CASSLFGGSNTGELFF
14	TRBV6-5	TRBJ2-4	CASREGAIRNIQYF
14	TRBV6-1	TRBJ1-5	CASSLDGGNQPQHF
13	TRBV30	TRBJ2-5	CAWSVGIQETQYF
15	TRBV7-3	TRBJ2-5	CASSPRRGDGETQYF
14	TRBV25-1	TRBJ2-2	CASSDGGNTGELFF
13	TRBV12-5	TRBJ2-7	CASTGGVGDEQYF
13	TRBV30	TRBJ1-3	CAWSVGSGNTIYF
13	TRBV6-5	TRBJ1-2	CASKEGGRYGYTF
13	TRBV11-3	TRBJ2-2	CASSTGLRGELFF
13	TRBV5-1	TRBJ2-7	CASSLQGQREQYF
15	TRBV6-1	TRBJ2-7	CATMPRGGGSYEQYF
15	TRBV6-1	TRBJ1-2	CASSEVGQGTYGYTF
15	TRBV7-8	TRBJ2-1	CASSQRVGRDPNPFF
13	TRBV27	TRBJ2-7	CASSTTGRRDRYF
13	TRBV9	TRBJ2-1	CASSLDAYNEQFF
13	TRBV18	TRBJ1-1	CASSPPNDAEAFF